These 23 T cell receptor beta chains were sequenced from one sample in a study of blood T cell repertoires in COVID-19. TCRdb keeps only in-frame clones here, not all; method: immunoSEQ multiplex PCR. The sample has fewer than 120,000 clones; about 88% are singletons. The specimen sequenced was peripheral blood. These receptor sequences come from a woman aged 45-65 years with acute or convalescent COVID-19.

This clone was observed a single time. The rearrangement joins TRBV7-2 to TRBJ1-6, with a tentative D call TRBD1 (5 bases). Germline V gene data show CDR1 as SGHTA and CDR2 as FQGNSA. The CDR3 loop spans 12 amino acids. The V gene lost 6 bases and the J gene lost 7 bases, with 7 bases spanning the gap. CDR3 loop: CASRQGNSPLHF. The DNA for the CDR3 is TGTGCCAGCAGGCAGGGCAATTCACCCCTCCACTTT.

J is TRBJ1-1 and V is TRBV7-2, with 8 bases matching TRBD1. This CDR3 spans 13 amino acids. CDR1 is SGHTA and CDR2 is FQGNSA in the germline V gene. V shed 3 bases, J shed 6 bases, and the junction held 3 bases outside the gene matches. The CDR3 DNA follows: TGTGCCAGCAGCTTGCAGGGGGCGGCTGAAGCTTTCTTT. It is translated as CASSLQGAAEAFF.

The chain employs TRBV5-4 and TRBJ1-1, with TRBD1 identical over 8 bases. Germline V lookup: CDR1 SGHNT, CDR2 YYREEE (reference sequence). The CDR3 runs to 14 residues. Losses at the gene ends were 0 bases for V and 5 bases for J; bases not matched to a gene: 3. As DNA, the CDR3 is TGTGCCAGCAGCTTGGCAGGGGGCCGGACTGAAGCTTTCTTT. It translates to CASSLAGGRTEAFF.

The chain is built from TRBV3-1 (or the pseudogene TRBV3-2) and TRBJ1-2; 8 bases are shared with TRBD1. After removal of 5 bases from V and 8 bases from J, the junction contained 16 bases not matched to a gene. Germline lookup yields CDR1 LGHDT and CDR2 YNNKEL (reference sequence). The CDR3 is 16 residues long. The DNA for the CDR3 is TGTGCCAGCAGCGTCCGGGGGCAGGGGGCGCGGGAAGGCTACACCTTC. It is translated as CASSVRGQGAREGYTF.

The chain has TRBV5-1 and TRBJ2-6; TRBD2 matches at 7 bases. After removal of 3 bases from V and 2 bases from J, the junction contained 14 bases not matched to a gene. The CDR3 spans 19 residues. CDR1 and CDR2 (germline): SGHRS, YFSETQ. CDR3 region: CASSYLGGPPLTGANVLTF. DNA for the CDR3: TGCGCCAGCAGCTACCTGGGAGGGCCCCCTCTTACTGGGGCCAACGTCCTGACTTTC.

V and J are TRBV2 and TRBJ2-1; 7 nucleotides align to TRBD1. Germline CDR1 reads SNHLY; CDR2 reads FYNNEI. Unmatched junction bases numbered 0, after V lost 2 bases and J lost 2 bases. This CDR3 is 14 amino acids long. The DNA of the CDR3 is TGTGCCAGCAGTGAACAGGGGGCCTACAATGAGCAGTTCTTC. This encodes CASSEQGAYNEQFF.

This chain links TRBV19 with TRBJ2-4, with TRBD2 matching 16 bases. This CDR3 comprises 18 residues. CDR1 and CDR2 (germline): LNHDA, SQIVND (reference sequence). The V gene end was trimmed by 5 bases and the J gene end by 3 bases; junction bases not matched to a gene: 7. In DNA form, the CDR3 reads TGTGCCAGTAGTGCCCGGGGACTAGCGGGAGGGAGCAAAAACATTCAGTACTTC. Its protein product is CASSARGLAGGSKNIQYF.

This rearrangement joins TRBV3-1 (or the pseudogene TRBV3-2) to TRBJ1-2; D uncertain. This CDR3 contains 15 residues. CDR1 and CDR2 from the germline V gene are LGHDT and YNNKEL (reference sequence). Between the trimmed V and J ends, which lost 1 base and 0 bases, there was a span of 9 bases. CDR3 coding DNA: TGTGCCAGCAGCCAAGGGTCGGCGGCTAACTATGGCTACACCTTC. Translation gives CASSQGSAANYGYTF.

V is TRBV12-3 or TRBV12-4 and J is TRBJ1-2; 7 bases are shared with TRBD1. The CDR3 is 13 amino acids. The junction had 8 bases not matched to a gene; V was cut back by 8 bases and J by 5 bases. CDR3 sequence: CASGPGQSYGYTF. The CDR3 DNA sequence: TGTGCCAGCGGGCCGGGACAGTCATATGGCTACACCTTC.

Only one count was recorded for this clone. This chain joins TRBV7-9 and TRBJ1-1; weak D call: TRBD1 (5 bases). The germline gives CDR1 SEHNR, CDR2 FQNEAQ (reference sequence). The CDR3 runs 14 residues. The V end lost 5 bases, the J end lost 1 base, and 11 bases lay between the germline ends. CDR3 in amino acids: CASSGDGGNTEAFF. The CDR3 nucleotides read TGTGCCAGCAGCGGCGACGGGGGGAACACTGAAGCTTTCTTT.

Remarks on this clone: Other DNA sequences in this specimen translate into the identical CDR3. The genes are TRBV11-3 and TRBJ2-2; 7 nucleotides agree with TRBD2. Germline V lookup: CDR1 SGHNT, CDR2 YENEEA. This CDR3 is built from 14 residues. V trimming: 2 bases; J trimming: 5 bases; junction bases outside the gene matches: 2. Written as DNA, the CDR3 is TGTGCCAGCAGCTTACTAGCGGAAACCGGGGAGCTGTTTTTT. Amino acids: CASSLLAETGELFF. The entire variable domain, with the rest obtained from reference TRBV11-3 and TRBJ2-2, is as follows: EAGVVQSPRYKIIEKKQPVAFWCNPISGHNTLYWYLQNLGQGPELLIRYENEEAVDDSQLPKDRFSAERLKGVDSTLKIQPAELGDSAVYLCASSLLAETGELFFGEGSRLTVL.

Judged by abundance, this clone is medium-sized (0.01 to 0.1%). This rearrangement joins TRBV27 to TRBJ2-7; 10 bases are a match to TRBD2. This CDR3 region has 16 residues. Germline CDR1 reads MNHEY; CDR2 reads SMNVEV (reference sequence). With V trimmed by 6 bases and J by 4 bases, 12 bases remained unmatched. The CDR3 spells CASRPTGLAGAYEQYF. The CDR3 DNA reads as TGTGCCAGCAGACCGACAGGGCTAGCGGGAGCGTACGAGCAGTACTTC.

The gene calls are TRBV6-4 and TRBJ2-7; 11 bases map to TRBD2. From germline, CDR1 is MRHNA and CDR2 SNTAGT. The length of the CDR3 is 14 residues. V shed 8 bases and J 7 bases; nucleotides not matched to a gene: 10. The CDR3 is CASRITSGSGEQYF. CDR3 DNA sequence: TGTGCCAGCCGGATCACTAGCGGGAGTGGGGAGCAGTACTTC.

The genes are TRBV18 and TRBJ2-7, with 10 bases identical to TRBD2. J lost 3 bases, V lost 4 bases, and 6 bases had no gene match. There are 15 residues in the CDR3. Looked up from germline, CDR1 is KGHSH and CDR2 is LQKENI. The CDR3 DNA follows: TGTGCCAGCTCACTCGGGACTAGCGTCGACTACGAGCAGTACTTC. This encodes CASSLGTSVDYEQYF.

The CDR3 protein is CASSIFGRANTEAFF. The CDR3 DNA follows: TGTGCCAGTAGTATCTTCGGCAGGGCGAACACTGAAGCTTTCTTT. The gene calls are TRBV19 and TRBJ1-1; the D gene is possibly TRBD1 (5 bases). V gave up 3 bases and J gave up 1 base, with 12 bases separating them. This CDR3 has 15 amino acids. Looked up from germline, CDR1 is LNHDA and CDR2 is SQIVND (reference sequence).

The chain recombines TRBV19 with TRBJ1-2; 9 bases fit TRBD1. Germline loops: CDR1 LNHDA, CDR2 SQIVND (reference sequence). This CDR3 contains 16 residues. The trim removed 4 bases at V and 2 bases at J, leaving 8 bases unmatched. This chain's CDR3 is CASSTPGQGLNYGYTF. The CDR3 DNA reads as TGTGCCAGTAGTACCCCGGGACAGGGATTGAACTATGGCTACACCTTC.

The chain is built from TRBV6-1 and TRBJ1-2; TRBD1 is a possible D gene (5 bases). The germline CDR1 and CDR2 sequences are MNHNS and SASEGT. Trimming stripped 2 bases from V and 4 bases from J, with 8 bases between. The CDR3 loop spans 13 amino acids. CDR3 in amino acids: CASSEQGLYGYTF. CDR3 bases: TGTGCCAGCAGTGAACAGGGACTCTATGGCTACACCTTC.

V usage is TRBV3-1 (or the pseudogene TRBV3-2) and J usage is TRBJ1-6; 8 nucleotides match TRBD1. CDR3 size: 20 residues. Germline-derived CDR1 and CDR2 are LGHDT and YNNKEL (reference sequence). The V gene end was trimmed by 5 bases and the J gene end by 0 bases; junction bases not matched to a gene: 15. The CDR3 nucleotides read TGTGCCAGCAGCTCTCCGACAGGGGTCCCTATCAGCTCCTATAATTCACCCCTCCACTTT. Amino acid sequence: CASSSPTGVPISSYNSPLHF.

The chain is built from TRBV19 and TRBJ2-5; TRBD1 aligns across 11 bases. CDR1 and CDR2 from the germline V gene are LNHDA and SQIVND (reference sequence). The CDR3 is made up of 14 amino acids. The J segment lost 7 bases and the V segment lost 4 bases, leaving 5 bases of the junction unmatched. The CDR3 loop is CASSKDRGPGTQYF. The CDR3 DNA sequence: TGTGCCAGTAGTAAGGACAGGGGGCCGGGGACCCAGTACTTC.

The CDR3 bases are TGTGCCAGTACCTCGCAGGGGACATTGAACACTGAAGCTTTCTTT. Translation gives CASTSQGTLNTEAFF. The chain uses TRBV19 and TRBJ1-1; TRBD1 is a possible D gene (6 bases). Per germline, CDR1 LNHDA and CDR2 SQIVND (reference sequence). The germline V and J ends were trimmed by 7 bases and 0 bases, with 15 bases remaining between them. CDR3 size: 15 residues. The complete variable domain, with remaining parts taken from reference TRBV19 and TRBJ1-1, reads DGGITQSPKYLFRKEGQNVTLSCEQNLNHDAMYWYRQDPGQGLRLIYYSQIVNDFQKGDIAEGYSVSREKKESFPLTVTSAQKNPTAFYLCASTSQGTLNTEAFFGQGTRLTVV.

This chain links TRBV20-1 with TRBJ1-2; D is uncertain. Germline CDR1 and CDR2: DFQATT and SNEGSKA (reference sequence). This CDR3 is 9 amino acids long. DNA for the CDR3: TGCAGCTTGCTCGGGAGCTACACCTTC. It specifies CSLLGSYTF.

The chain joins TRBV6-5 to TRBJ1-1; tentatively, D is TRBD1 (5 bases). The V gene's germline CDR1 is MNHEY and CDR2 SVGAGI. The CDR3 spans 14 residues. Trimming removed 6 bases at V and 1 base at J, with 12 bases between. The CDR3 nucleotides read TGTGCCAGCAGGCGACCTACAGGGAACACTGAAGCTTTCTTT. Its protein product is CASRRPTGNTEAFF.

Here the CDR3 DNA reads TGCGCCAGCAGCTGGACAGGGGGCTCCTACGAGCAGTACTTC. Protein: CASSWTGGSYEQYF. V is TRBV5-1 and J is TRBJ2-7; 10 positions match TRBD1. This CDR3 contains 14 residues. V lost 3 bases, J lost 0 bases, and 0 bases stayed unmatched. Germline CDR1 SGHRS, CDR2 YFSETQ.